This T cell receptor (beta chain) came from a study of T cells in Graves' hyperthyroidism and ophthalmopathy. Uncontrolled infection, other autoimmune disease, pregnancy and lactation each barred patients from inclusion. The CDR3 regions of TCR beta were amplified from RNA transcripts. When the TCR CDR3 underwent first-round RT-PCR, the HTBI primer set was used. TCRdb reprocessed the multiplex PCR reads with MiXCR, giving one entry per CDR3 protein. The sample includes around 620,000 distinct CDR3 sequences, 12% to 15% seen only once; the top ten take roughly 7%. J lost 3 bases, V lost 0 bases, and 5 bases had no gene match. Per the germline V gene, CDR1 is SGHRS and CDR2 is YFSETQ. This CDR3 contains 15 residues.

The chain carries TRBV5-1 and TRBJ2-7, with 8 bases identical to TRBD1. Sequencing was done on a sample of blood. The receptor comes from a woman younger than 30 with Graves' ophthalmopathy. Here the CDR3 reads CASSLAPGQVYEQYF. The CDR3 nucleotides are TGCGCCAGCAGCTTGGCCCCGGGACAGGTCTACGAGCAGTACTTC.